One and the same sample provided the 11 T cell receptor beta chains below, sequenced in a study of CD8+CD57+ T cells in acquired aplastic anemia (dated by TCRdb to 2016 to 2018). The instrument was an Illumina HiSeq 2000. Genomic DNA was used as template for profiling of TCR beta VDJ combinations and CDR3 sequences. TCRdb reprocessed the public reads (quality trimming at Q25 with fastp, clone calling with MiXCR) and kept in-frame beta chains. Rows merge per CDR3 protein into single entries with the most common DNA and genes. This sample gives about 130,000 distinct CDR3 sequences in total; 40% to 60% of them show up just once. About 2.3% of the sample lies in the top ten. Sample: sorted CD4+, CD8+, or CD8+CD57+ T cells (not recorded which) from PBMCs. These receptors all stem from a human donor in good health, serving as a control.

In DNA form, the CDR3 reads TGTGCCAGCAGTGAAAAACGAGGATTCTATGGCTACACCTTC. It codes for CASSEKRGFYGYTF. The rearrangement uses TRBV2 and TRBJ1-2; D gene ambiguous. This CDR3 comprises 14 residues. Germline V lookup: CDR1 SNHLY, CDR2 FYNNEI. The V end was cut by 2 bases, the J end by 4 bases, with 11 bases between.

This clonotype came up many times. This chain uses TRBV18 with TRBJ2-5; no definite D call. The germline V gene has CDR1 KGHSH and CDR2 LQKENI. The V gene lost 3 bases and the J gene lost 0 bases, with 5 bases spanning the gap. There are 13 residues in the CDR3. CDR3 protein: CASSPRDQETQYF. The CDR3 DNA reads as TGTGCCAGCTCACCCCGGGACCAAGAGACCCAGTACTTC.

In its sample, this clonotype was seen many times. The V call is TRBV12-3 or TRBV12-4, the J call TRBJ2-7; D assignment may be TRBD1 or TRBD2 (5 bases each). The CDR3 is 15 amino acids. Trimming took 3 bases from V and 7 from J, leaving 19 bases between them. CDR3: CASSFLGTGPREQYF. The CDR3 DNA sequence: TGTGCCAGCAGTTTCCTAGGGACCGGCCCGCGGGAGCAGTACTTC.

Turning to this clonotype: A much larger clone sits a single nucleotide away, making a read error possible. The chain uses TRBV18 and TRBJ2-1; 10 nucleotides agree with TRBD1. Germline loops: CDR1 KGHSH, CDR2 LQKENI. There are 13 residues in the CDR3. CDR3 bases: TGTGTCAGCTCACCGGGACAGGGGTATGAGCAGTTCTTC. Protein product: CVSSPGQGYEQFF.

With respect to this clonotype: A much larger clone sits a single nucleotide away, making a read error possible. The chain recombines TRBV5-4 with TRBJ2-3; D possibly uses TRBD1 or TRBD2 (6 bases each). V lost 10 bases, J lost 2 bases, and 23 bases lay in between. The CDR3 covers 16 residues. Germline V gives CDR1 SGHNT, CDR2 YYREEE (reference sequence). CDR3 coding DNA: TGTGCCCGCACCTCCGGAGGGGGATTCCCCACAGATACGCAGTATTTT. This gives the protein CARTSGGGFPTDTQYF.

V and J are TRBV20-1 and TRBJ2-3, with 10 bases identical to TRBD2. Germline V gene sequence: CDR1 DFQATT, CDR2 SNEGSKA (reference sequence). The CDR3 covers 16 residues. V was pared by 4 bases and J by 4 bases, with 11 bases of the junction left unmatched. CDR3 in amino acids: CSATTSGETRADTQYF. The CDR3 coding sequence is TGCAGTGCTACAACTAGCGGGGAGACGAGGGCAGATACGCAGTATTTT.

This clonotype was counted ten times or more. The chain uses TRBV6-2 or TRBV6-3 and TRBJ1-2, with D possibly matching TRBD1 (6 bases). V shed 0 bases and J shed 5 bases, with 19 bases lying between them. Looked up from germline, CDR1 is MNHEY and CDR2 is SVGEGT. The CDR3 has 17 residues. The CDR3 reads CASSYSGARQSLYGYTF. In DNA, the CDR3 is TGTGCCAGCAGTTACTCGGGGGCGAGACAGAGTTTGTATGGCTACACCTTC.

This clonotype was counted a few times. The chain combines TRBV6-2 or TRBV6-3 with TRBJ2-7; 8 positions match TRBD1. The CDR3 is 15 residues long. The V segment lost 8 bases and the J segment 0 bases; nucleotides outside the gene matches: 9. The germline V gene has CDR1 MNHEY and CDR2 SVGEGT. The CDR3 DNA reads TGTGCCAGCGGTGCGGGACAGGAGGTCTCCTACGAGCAGTACTTC. Protein sequence: CASGAGQEVSYEQYF.

CDR3 sequence reads: CASSSSGLQYF. In DNA, the CDR3 is TGTGCCAGCAGCTCCTCTGGGTTGCAGTACTTC. This rearrangement joins TRBV7-2 to TRBJ2-7, with D unresolved. Germline lookup yields CDR1 SGHTA and CDR2 FQGNSA. V lost 4 bases, J lost 9 bases, and 10 bases lay in between. This CDR3 has 11 amino acids.

Regarding this clonotype: The conserved phenylalanine or tryptophan is not found at the CDR3 terminus, so this likely reflects a read error. The rearrangement links TRBV5-1 to TRBJ2-7; D is possibly TRBD1 or TRBD2 (6 bases each). V was clipped by 0 bases and J by 9 bases, with 10 bases between them. The CDR3 covers 12 residues. CDR1 SGHRS and CDR2 YFSETQ come from the germline V gene. CDR3 coding DNA: TGCGCCAGCAGCTTGGGGGGGGCCGGGCAGTACTTA. Residues: CASSLGGAGQYL.

This clonotype was counted a few times. The rearrangement joins TRBV29-1 to TRBJ1-1; the D gene is possibly TRBD1 (5 bases). Deletions cut 3 bases from V and 5 bases from J, with 13 bases between. CDR3 size: 13 residues. Germline CDR1 SQVTM, CDR2 ANQGSEA. The DNA for the CDR3 is TGCAGCGTTGAGCAGGGCCTCAATACTGAAGCTTTCTTT. Its protein is CSVEQGLNTEAFF.